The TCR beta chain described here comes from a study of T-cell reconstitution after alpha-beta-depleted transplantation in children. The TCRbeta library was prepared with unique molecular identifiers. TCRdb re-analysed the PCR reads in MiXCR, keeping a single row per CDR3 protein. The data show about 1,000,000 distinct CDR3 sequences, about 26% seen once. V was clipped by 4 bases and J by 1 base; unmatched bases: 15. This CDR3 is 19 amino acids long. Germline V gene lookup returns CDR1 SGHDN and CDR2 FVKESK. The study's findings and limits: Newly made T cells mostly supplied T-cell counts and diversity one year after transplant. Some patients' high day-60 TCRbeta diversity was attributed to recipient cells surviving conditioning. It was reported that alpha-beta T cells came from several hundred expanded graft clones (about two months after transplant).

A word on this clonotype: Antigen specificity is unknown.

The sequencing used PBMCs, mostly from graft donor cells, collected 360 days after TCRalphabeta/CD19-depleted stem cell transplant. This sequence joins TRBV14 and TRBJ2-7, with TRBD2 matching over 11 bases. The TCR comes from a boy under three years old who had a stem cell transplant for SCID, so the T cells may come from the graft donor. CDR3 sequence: CASSPRLAGGFQNSYEQYF. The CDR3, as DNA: TGTGCCAGCAGCCCCCGGCTAGCGGGGGGCTTCCAAAATTCCTACGAGCAGTACTTC. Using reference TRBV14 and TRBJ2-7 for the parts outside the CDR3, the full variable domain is EAGVTQFPSHSVIEKGQTVTLRCDPISGHDNLYWYRRVMGKEIKFLLHFVKESKQDESGMPNNRFLAERTGGTYSTLKVQPAELEDSGVYFCASSPRLAGGFQNSYEQYFGPGTRLTVT.